The entry that follows covers one T cell receptor (beta chain) sequence. What it binds is unknown. This specimen comes from a study of graft-versus-host responses after intestinal transplantation. The overall study: Each recipient received a multivisceral, liver-intestinal, or isolated intestinal graft. Anti-thymocyte globulin served as induction for all recipients, who then took tacrolimus and steroids for approximately 3 years.

Clones were sequenced by immunoSEQ multiplex PCR, and TCRdb holds only the in-frame ones, with some missing. In the table there are about 100,000 clones, about 88% of which are singletons. General study findings and limits: The recipient marrow held GvH clones, and some of them showed up first in ileum or blood.

This receptor was taken from a human donor who was the organ donor for an intestinal transplant. Here the sequenced sample was unstimulated CD4+ T cells sorted from spleen or lymph node cells, taken before transplant.

CDR3 region: CAWSAPSPIGSPLHF. The CDR3 DNA is TGTGCCTGGAGTGCTCCCTCACCAATCGGTTCACCCCTCCACTTT. J is TRBJ1-6 and V is TRBV30; D is uncertain. There are 15 residues in the CDR3. The V gene's germline CDR1 is GTSNPN and CDR2 SVGIG (reference sequence). Trimming removed 1 base at V and 9 bases at J, with 16 bases between. The variable domain in full, with the rest retrieved from reference TRBV30 and TRBJ1-6, is SQTIHQWPATLVQPVGSPLSLECTVEGTSNPNLYWYRQAAGRGLQLLFYSVGIGQISSEVPQNLSASRPQDRQFILSSKKLLLSDSGFYLCAWSAPSPIGSPLHFGNGTRLTVT.